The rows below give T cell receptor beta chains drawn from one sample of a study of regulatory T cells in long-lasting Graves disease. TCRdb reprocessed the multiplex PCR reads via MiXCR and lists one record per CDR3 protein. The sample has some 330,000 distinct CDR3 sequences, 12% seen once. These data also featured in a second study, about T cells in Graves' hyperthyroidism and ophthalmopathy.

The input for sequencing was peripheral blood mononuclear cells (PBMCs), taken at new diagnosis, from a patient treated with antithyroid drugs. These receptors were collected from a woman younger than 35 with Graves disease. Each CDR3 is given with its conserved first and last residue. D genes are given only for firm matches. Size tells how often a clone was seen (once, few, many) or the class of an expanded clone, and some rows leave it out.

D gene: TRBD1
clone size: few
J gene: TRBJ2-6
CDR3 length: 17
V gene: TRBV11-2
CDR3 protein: CASSFSGQVFGANVLTF
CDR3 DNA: TGTGCCAGCAGCTTTTCGGGACAGGTGTTTGGGGCCAACGTCCTGACTTTC

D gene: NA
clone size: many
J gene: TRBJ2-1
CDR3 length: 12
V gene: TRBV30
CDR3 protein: CAWSIVANEQFF
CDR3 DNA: TGTGCCTGGAGTATCGTGGCCAATGAGCAGTTCTTC

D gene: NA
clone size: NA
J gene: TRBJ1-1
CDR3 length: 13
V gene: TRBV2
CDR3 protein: CASIRSMNTEAFF
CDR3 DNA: TGTGCCAGCATTCGCAGCATGAACACTGAAGCTTTCTTT

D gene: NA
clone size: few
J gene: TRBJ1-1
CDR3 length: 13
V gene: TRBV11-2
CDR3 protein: CASSPGTSTEALF
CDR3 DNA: TGTGCCAGCAGCCCGGGGACTTCCACTGAAGCTCTCTTT

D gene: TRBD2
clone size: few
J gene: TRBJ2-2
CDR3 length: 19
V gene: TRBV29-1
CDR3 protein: CSVEGHQNPGLAATGELFF
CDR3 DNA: TGCAGCGTTGAAGGACATCAGAACCCGGGACTAGCGGCCACCGGGGAGCTGTTTTTT

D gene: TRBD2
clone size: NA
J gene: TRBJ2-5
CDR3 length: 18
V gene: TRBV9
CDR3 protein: CASSVDGSGRYFQETQYF
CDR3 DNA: TGTGCCAGCAGCGTAGACGGAAGCGGGAGATACTTCCAGGAGACCCAGTACTTC

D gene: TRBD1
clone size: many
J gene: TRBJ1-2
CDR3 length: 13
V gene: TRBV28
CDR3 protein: CATAGQGVYGYTF
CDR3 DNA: TGTGCCACCGCCGGACAGGGAGTCTATGGCTACACCTTC

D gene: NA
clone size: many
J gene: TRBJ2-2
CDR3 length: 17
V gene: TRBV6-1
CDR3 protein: CASSPLGGARNTGELFF
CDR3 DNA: TGTGCCAGCAGTCCCCTTGGGGGGGCGAGAAACACCGGGGAGCTGTTTTTT

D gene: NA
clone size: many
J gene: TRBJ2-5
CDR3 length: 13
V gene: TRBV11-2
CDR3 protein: CASSLEAKETQYF
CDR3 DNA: TGTGCCAGCAGCTTAGAAGCTAAAGAGACCCAGTACTTC

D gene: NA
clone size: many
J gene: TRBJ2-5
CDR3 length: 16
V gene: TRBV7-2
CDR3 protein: CASSLWRYTFQETQYF
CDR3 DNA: TGTGCCAGCAGCTTGTGGCGGTATACTTTCCAAGAGACCCAGTACTTC

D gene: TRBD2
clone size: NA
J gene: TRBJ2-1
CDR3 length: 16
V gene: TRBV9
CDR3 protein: CASSARAGGGYNEQFF
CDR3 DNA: TGTGCCAGCAGCGCTCGAGCGGGAGGTGGGTACAATGAGCAGTTCTTC

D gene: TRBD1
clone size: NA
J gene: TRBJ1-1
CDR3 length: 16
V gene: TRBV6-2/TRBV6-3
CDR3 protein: CASSRGTGLMNTEAFF
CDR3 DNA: TGTGCCAGCAGCCGCGGGACAGGGCTCATGAACACTGAAGCTTTCTTT

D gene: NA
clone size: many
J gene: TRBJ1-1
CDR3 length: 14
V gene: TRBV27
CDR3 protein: CASSLRDPNTEAFF
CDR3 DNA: TGTGCCAGCAGTCTACGGGACCCGAACACTGAAGCTTTCTTT

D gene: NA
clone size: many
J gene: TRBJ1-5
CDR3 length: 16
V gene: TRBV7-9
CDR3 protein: CTSSYGGREGNQPQHF
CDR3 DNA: TGTACCAGCAGCTACGGGGGCAGGGAGGGCAATCAGCCCCAGCATTTT

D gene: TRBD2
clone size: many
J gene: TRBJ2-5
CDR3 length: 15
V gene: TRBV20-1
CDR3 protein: CSASLAGVVWETQYF
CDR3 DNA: TGCAGTGCTTCTCTAGCGGGAGTAGTCTGGGAGACCCAGTACTTC

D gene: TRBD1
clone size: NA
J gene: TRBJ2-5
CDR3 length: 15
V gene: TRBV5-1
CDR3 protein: CASSTGQGARKTQYF
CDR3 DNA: TGCGCCAGCAGCACCGGACAGGGGGCCAGGAAGACCCAGTACTTC

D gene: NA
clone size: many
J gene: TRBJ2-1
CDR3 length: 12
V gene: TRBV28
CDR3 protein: CASSEGSNEQFF
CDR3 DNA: TGTGCCAGCAGTGAGGGGAGCAATGAGCAGTTCTTC

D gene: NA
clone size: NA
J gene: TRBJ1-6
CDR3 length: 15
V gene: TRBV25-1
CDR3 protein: CASSTRTEVGSPLHF
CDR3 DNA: TGTGCCAGCAGTACCCGGACAGAGGTGGGTTCACCCCTCCACTTT

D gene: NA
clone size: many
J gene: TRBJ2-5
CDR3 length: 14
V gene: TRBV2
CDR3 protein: CASSIYLGQETQYF
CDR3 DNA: TGTGCCAGCAGCATCTACTTGGGGCAAGAGACCCAGTACTTC

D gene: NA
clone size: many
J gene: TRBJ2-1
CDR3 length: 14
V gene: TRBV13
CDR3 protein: CASSPLSRSNEQFF
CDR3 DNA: TGTGCCAGCAGCCCACTTTCCAGGAGCAATGAGCAGTTCTTC

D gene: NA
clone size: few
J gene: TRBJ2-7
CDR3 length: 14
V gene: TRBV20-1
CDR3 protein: CSARTRLVIYEQYF
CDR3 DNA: TGCAGTGCCCGGACCCGGCTAGTTATCTACGAGCAGTACTTC

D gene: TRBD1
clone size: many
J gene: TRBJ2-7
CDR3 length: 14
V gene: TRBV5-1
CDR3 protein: CASSLDREEYEQYF
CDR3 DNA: TGCGCCAGCAGCTTAGACAGGGAAGAGTACGAGCAGTACTTC

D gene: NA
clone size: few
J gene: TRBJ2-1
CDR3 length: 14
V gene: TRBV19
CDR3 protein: CASTRDHSYNEQFF
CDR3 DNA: TGTGCCAGCACTCGGGACCACTCCTACAATGAGCAGTTCTTC

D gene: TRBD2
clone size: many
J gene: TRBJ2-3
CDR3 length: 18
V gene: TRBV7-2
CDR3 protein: CASSLVARGAISTDTQYF
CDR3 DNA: TGTGCCAGCAGCTTAGTTGCGCGGGGGGCGATTAGCACAGATACGCAGTATTTT

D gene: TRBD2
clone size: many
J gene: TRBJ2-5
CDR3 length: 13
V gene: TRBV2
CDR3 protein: CASGTGGQETQYF
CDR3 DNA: TGTGCCAGCGGAACGGGGGGCCAAGAGACCCAGTACTTC

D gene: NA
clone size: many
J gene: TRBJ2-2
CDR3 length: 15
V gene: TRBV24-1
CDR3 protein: CATSERGFDSGELFF
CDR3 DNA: TGTGCCACCAGTGAGAGGGGTTTTGATTCCGGGGAGCTGTTTTTT

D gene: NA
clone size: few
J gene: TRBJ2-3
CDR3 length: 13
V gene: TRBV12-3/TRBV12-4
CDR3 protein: CASSFLGVDTQYF
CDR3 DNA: TGTGCCAGCAGTTTTTTAGGGGTAGATACGCAGTATTTT

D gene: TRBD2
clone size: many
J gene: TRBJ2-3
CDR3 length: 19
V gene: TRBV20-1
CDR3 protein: CSARDLKDLSGRGTDTQYF
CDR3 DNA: TGCAGTGCTAGAGATTTAAAGGACTTGAGTGGGAGGGGCACAGATACGCAGTATTTT

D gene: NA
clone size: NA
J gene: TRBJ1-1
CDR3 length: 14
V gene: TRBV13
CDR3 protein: CASSHQNRQYGAFF
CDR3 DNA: TGTGCCAGCAGCCATCAAAATAGACAGTATGGAGCTTTCTTT

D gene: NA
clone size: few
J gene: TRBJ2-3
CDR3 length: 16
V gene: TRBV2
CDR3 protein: CASSPTGTTESDTQYF
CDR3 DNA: TGTGCCAGCAGTCCTACCGGGACGACAGAATCAGATACGCAGTATTTT

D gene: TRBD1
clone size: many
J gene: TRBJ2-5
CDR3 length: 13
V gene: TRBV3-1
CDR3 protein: CASRGQAQETQYF
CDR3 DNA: TGTGCCAGCAGGGGACAGGCCCAAGAGACCCAGTACTTC

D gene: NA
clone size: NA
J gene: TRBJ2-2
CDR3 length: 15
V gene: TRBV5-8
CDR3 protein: CASKGWGASTGELFF
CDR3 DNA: TGTGCCAGCAAAGGATGGGGGGCGAGCACCGGGGAGCTGTTTTTT

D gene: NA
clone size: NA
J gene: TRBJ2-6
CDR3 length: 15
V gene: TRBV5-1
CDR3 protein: CASSLDFSGANVLTF
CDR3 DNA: TGCGCCAGCAGCTTGGACTTCTCTGGGGCCAACGTCCTGACTTTC

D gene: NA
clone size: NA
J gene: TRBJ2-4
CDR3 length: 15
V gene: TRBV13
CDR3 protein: CASSLKVLAKNIQHF
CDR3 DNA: TGTGCCAGCAGCTTAAAGGTTCTAGCCAAAAACATTCAGCACTTC

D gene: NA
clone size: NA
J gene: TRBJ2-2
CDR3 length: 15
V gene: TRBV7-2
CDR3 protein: CASSMSGQTTGELFF
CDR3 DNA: TGTGCCAGCAGCATGAGCGGACAAACTACCGGGGAGCTGTTTTTT

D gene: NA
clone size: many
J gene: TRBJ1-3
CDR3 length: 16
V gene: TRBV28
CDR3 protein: CASRSPRAHSGNTIYF
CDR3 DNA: TGTGCCAGCAGGTCCCCACGGGCTCACTCTGGAAACACCATATATTTT

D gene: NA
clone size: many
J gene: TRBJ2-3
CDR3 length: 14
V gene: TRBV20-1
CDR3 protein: CSATPTGLTDTQYF
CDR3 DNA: TGCAGTGCTACCCCGACAGGCCTCACAGATACGCAGTATTTT

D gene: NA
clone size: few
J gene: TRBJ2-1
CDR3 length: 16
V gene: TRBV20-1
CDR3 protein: CSARGTGTSLYNEQFF
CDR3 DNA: TGCAGTGCACGGGGTACCGGGACTTCATTATACAATGAGCAGTTCTTC

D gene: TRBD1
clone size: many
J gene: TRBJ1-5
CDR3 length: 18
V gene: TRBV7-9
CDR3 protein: CASSSDRETKGSNQPQHF
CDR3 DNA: TGTGCCAGCAGCTCGGACAGGGAGACGAAGGGGAGCAATCAGCCCCAGCATTTT

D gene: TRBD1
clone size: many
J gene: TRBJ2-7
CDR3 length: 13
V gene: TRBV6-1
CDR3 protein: CASSDRGLYEQYF
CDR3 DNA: TGTGCCAGCAGTGACAGGGGGCTCTACGAGCAGTACTTC

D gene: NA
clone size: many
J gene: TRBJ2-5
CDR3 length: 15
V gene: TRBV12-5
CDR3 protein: CASGFGRPTKETQYF
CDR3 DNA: TGTGCTAGTGGTTTCGGAAGACCCACTAAAGAGACCCAGTACTTC

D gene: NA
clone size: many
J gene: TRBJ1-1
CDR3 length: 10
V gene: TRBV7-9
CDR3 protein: CASSLEEAFF
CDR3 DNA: TGTGCCAGCAGCTTAGAAGAAGCTTTCTTT

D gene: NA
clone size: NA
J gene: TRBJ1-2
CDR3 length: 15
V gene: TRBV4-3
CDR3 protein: CASSQAPLWDYGYTF
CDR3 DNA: TGCGCCAGCAGCCAAGCCCCCCTTTGGGACTATGGCTACACCTTC

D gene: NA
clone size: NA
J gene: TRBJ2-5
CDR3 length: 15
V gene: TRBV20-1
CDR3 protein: CSARGRWPVKETQYF
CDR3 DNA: TGCAGTGCTAGAGGAAGGTGGCCAGTAAAAGAGACCCAGTACTTC

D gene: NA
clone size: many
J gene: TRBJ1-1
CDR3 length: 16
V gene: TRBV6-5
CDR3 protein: CASSYYTGGGGTEAFF
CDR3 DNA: TGTGCCAGCAGTTACTATACGGGGGGGGGTGGCACTGAAGCTTTCTTT

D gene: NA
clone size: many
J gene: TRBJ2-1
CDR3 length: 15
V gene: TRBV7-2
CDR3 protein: CASSSYVLTGNEQFF
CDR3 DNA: TGTGCCAGCAGCTCTTACGTATTAACAGGGAATGAGCAGTTCTTC

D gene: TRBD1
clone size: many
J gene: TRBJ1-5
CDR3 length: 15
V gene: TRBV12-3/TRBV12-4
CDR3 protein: CASSKWTGRDQPQHF
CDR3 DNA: TGTGCCAGCAGTAAATGGACAGGGAGGGATCAGCCCCAGCATTTT

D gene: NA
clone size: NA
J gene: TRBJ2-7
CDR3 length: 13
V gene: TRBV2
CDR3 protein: CASSGLNSYEQYF
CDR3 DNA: TGTGCCAGCAGTGGACTAAACTCCTACGAGCAGTACTTC

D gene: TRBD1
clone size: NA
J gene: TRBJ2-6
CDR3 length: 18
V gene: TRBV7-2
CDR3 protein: CASSQAGGHLSGANVLTF
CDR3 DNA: TGTGCCAGCAGCCAGGCAGGGGGCCACCTCTCTGGGGCCAACGTCCTGACTTTC

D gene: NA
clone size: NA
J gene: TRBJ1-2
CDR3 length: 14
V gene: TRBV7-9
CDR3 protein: CASSLVWSGVGYTF
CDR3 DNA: TGTGCCAGCAGCTTAGTATGGTCAGGGGTTGGCTACACCTTC

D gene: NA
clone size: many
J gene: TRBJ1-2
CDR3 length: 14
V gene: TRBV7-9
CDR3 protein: CASSLVWDNYGYTF
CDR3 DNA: TGTGCCAGCAGCTTAGTTTGGGATAACTATGGCTACACCTTC

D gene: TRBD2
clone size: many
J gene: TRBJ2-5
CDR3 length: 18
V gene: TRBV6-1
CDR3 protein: CASSDAGLAGGFQETQYF
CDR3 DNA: TGTGCCAGCAGTGACGCCGGACTAGCGGGAGGGTTTCAAGAGACCCAGTACTTC

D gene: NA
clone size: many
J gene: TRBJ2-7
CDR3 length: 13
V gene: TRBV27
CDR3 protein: CASSSASGYEQYF
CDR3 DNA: TGTGCCAGCAGCTCAGCGAGCGGTTACGAGCAGTACTTC

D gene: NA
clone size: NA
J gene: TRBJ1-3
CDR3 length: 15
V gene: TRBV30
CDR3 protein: CASRFPRRSGNTIYF
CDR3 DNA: TGTGCCTCACGGTTTCCCAGGAGGTCTGGAAACACCATATATTTT

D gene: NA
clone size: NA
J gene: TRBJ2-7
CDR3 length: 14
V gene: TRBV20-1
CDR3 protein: CSAKVPGSPYEQYF
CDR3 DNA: TGCAGTGCTAAGGTCCCGGGATCTCCTTACGAGCAGTACTTC

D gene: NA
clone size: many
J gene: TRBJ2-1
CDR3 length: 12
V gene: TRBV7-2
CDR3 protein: CASSLTGPEQFF
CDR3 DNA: TGTGCCAGCAGTCTCACGGGGCCTGAGCAGTTCTTC